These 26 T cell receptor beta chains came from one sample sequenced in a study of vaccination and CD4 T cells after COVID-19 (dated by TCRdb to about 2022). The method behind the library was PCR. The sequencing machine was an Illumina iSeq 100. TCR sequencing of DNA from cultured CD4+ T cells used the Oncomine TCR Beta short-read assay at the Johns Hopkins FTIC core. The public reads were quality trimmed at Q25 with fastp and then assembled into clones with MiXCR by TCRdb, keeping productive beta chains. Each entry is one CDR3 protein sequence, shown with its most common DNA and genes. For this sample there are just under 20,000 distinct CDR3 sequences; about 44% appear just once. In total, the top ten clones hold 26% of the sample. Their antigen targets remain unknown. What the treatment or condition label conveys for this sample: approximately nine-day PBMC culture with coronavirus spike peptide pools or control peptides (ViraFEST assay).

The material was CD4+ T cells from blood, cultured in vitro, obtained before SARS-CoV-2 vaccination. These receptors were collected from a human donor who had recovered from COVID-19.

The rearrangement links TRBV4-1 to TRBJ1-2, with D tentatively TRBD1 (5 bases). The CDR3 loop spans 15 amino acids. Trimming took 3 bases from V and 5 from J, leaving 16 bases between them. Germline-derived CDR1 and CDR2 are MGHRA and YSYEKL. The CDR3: CASSHPTSGRYGYTF. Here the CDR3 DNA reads TGCGCCAGCAGCCACCCCACCTCGGGGCGATATGGCTACACCTTC.

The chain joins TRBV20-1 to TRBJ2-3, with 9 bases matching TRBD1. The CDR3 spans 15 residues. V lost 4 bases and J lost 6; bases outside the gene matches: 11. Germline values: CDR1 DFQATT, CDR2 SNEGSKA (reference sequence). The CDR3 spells CSATPGTGQGDTQYF. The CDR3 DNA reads TGCAGTGCTACCCCTGGGACAGGGCAAGGGGATACGCAGTATTTT.

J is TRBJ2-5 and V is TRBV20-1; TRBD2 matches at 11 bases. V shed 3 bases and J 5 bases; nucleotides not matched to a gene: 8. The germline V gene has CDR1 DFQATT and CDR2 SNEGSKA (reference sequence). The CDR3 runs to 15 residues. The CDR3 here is CSASSLAGGGETQYF. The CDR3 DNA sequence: TGCAGTGCTAGCAGCCTAGCGGGGGGCGGGGAGACCCAGTACTTC.

The CDR3 is CASSLGLGGRLNTEAFF. CDR3 nucleotides: TGTGCCAGCAGCTTAGGCCTAGGTGGCAGGCTGAACACTGAAGCTTTCTTT. This chain connects TRBV11-2 to TRBJ1-1; D remains unclear. Trimming removed 1 base from V and 0 bases from J, with 15 bases in between. Germline CDR1 SGHAT, CDR2 FQNNGV. The CDR3 consists of 17 residues.

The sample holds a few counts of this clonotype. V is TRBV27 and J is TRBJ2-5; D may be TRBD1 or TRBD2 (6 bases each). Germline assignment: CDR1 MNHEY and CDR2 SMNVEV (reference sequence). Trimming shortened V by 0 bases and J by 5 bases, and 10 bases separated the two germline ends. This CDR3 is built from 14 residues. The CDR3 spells CASSLSGGYETQYF. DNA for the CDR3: TGTGCCAGCAGTTTATCAGGGGGGTATGAGACCCAGTACTTC.

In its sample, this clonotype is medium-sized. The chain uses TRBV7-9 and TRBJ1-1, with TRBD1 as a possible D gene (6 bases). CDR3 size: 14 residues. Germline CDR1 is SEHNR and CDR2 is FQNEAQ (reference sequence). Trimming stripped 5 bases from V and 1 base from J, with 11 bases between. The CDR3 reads CASSRGGTNTEAFF. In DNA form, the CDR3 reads TGTGCCAGCAGCCGCGGGGGCACGAACACTGAAGCTTTCTTT.

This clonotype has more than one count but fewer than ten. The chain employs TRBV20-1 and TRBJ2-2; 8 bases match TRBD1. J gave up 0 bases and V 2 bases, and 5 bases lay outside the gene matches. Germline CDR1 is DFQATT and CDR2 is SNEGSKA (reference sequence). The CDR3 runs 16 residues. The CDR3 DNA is TGCAGTGCTAGACCGACAGGGGCGGCGAACACCGGGGAGCTGTTTTTT. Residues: CSARPTGAANTGELFF.

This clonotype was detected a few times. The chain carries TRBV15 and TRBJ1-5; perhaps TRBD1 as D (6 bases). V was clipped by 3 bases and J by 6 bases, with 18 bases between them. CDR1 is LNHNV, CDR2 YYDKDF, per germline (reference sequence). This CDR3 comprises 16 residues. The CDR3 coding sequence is TGTGCCACCAGCAGGCCCGGTCTGGGGGGCCCTCAGCCCCAGCATTTT. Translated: CATSRPGLGGPQPQHF.

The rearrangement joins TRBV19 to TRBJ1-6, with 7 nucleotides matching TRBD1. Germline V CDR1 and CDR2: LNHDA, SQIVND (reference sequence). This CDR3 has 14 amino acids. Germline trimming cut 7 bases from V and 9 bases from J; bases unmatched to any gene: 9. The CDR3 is CASTKQGSSSPLHF. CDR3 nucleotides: TGTGCCAGTACCAAACAGGGGTCTTCTTCACCCCTCCACTTT.

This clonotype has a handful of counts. The CDR3 sequence is CASSLPGGTFF. The DNA of the CDR3 is TGTGCCAGCAGTCTCCCGGGTGGGACTTTCTTT. V usage is TRBV6-2 or TRBV6-3 and J usage is TRBJ1-1, with D unresolved. Trimming took 5 bases from V and 12 from J, leaving 13 bases between them. This CDR3 has 11 amino acids. CDR1 and CDR2 from the germline V gene are MNHEY and SVGEGT.

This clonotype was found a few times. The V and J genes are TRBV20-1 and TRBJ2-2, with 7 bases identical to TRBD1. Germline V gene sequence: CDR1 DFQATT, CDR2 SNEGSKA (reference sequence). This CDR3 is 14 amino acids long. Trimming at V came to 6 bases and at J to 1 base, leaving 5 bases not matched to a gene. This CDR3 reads CSAPGQKNTGELFF. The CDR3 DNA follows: TGCAGTGCACCGGGACAGAAGAACACCGGGGAGCTGTTTTTT.

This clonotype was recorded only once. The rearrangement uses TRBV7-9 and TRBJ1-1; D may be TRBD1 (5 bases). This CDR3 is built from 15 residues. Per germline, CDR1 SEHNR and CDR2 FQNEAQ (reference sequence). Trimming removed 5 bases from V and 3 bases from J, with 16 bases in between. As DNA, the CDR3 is TGTGCCAGCAGCCAAGGGGCCTCTGGGGACACTGAAGCTTTCTTT. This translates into CASSQGASGDTEAFF. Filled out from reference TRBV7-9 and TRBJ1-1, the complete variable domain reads DTGVSQNPRHKITKRGQNVTFRCDPISEHNRLYWYRQTLGQGPEFLTYFQNEAQLEKSRLLSDRFSAERPKGSFSTLEIQRTEQGDSAMYLCASSQGASGDTEAFFGQGTRLTVV.

For the CDR3, the DNA is TGCAGTGCCAGGACTAGCGGGATCGCAGATACGCAGTATTTT. Its protein is CSARTSGIADTQYF. This chain connects TRBV20-1 to TRBJ2-3; 12 bases are shared with TRBD2. Germline V CDR1 and CDR2: DFQATT, SNEGSKA (reference sequence). Unmatched junction bases numbered 5, after V lost 6 bases and J lost 4 bases. This CDR3 has 14 amino acids.

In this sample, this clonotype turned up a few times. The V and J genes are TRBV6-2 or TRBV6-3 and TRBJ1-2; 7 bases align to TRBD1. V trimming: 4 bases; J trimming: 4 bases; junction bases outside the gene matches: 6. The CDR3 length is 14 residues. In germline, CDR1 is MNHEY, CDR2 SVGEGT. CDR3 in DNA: TGTGCCAGCAGTTCCCCTGACAGGGCCTATGGCTACACCTTC. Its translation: CASSSPDRAYGYTF.

Here the CDR3 reads CASSVRGNTEAFF. CDR3 bases: TGTGCCAGCAGTGTAAGAGGTAACACTGAAGCTTTCTTT. This chain uses TRBV25-1 with TRBJ1-1; D remains unclear. The germline V and J ends were trimmed by 4 bases and 2 bases, with 8 bases remaining between them. The CDR3 has 13 amino acids. Germline CDR1 and CDR2: MGHDK and SYGVNS. The full variable domain, in which reference TRBV25-1 and TRBJ1-1 provide the parts outside the CDR3, is EADIYQTPRYLVIGTGKKITLECSQTMGHDKMYWYQQDPGMELHLIHYSYGVNSTEKGDLSSESTVSRIRTEHFPLTLESARPSHTSQYLCASSVRGNTEAFFGQGTRLTVV.

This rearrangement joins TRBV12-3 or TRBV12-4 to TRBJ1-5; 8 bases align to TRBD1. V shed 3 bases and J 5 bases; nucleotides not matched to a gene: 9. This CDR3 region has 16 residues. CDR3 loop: CASSLRWAGGDQPQHF. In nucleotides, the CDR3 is TGTGCCAGCAGTTTGAGGTGGGCAGGGGGCGATCAGCCCCAGCATTTT.

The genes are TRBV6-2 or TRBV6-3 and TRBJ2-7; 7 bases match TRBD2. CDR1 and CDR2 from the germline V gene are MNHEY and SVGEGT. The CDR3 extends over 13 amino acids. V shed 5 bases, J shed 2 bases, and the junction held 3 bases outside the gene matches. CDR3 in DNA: TGTGCCAGCAGTAGCGGGGTACCCTACGAGCAGTACTTC. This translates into CASSSGVPYEQYF.

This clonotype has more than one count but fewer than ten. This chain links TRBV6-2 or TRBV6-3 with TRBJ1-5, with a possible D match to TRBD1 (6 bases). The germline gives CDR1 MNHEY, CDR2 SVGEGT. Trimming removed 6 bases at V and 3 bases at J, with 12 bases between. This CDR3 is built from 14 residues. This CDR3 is CASRRGQDNQPQHF. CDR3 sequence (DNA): TGTGCCAGCAGGCGGGGACAAGACAATCAGCCCCAGCATTTT.

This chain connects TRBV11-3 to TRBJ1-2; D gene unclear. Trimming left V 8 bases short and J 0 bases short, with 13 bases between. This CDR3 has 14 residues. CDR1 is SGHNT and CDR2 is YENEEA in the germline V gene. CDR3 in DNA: TGTGCCAGCCGCATCCTGCCGTCTAACTATGGCTACACCTTC. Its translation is CASRILPSNYGYTF. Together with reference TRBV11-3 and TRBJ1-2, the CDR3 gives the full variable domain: EAGVVQSPRYKIIEKKQPVAFWCNPISGHNTLYWYLQNLGQGPELLIRYENEEAVDDSQLPKDRFSAERLKGVDSTLKIQPAELGDSAVYLCASRILPSNYGYTFGSGTRLTVV.

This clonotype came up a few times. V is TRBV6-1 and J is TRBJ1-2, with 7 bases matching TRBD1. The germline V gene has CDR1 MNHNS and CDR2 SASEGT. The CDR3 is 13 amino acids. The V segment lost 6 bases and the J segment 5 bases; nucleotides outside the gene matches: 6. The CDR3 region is CASRETGQYGYTF. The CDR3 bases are TGTGCCAGCAGGGAGACGGGACAGTATGGCTACACCTTC.

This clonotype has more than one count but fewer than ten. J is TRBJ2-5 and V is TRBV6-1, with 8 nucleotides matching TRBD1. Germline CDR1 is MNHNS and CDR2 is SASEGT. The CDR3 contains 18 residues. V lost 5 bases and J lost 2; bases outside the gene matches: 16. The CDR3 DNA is TGTGCCAGCAGTCCCCGGGGACAGGCGCTAATACGACAAGAGACCCAGTACTTC. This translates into CASSPRGQALIRQETQYF.

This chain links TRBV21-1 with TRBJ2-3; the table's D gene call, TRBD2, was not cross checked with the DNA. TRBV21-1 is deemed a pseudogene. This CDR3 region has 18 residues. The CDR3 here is CASSKDWRASGSTDTQYF. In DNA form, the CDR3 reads TGTGCCAGCAGCAAAGACTGGAGGGCTAGCGGGAGTACAGATACGCAGTATTTT.

CDR3 protein: CASSAGLGQGDEQYF. The CDR3 bases are TGTGCCAGCAGCGCGGGCCTGGGGCAGGGGGACGAGCAGTACTTC. This chain joins TRBV7-7 and TRBJ2-7, with TRBD1 identical over 7 bases. CDR3 length: 15 amino acids. The V and J ends lost 5 bases and 5 bases, in that order; junction bases with no gene match: 12. Looked up from germline, CDR1 is SSHAT and CDR2 is FNYEAQ (reference sequence).

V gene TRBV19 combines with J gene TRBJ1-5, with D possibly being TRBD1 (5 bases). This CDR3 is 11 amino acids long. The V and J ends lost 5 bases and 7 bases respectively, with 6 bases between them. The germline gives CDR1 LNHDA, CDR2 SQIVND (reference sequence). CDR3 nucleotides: TGTGCCAGTAGTCAGGGACAGCCCCAGCATTTT. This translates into CASSQGQPQHF.

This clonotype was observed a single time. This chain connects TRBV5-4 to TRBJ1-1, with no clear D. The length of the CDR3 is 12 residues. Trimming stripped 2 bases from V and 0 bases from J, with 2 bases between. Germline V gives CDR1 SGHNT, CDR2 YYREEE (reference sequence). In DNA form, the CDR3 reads TGTGCCAGCAGCTTTGTGAACACTGAAGCTTTCTTT. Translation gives CASSFVNTEAFF.

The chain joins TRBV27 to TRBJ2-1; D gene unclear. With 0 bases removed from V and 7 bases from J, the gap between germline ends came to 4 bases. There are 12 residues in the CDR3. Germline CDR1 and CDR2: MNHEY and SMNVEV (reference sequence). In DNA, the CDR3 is TGTGCCAGCAGTTTATCAGTTAATGAGCAGTTCTTC. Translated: CASSLSVNEQFF.